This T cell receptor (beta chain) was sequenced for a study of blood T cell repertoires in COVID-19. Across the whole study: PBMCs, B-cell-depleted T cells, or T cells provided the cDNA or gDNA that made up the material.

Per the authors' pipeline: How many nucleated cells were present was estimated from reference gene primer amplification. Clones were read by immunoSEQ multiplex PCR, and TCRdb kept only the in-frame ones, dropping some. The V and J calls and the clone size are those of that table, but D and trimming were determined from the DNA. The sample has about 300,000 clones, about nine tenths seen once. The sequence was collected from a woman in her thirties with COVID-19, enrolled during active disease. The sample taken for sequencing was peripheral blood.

This chain's CDR3 is CASSDVSTEAFF. For the CDR3, the DNA is TGCGCCAGCAGTGATGTTAGCACTGAAGCTTTCTTT. This chain uses TRBV10-2 with TRBJ1-1, with D unresolved. Germline values: CDR1 WSHSY, CDR2 SAAADI. This CDR3 spans 12 amino acids. V gave up 3 bases and J gave up 4 bases, with 6 bases separating them.